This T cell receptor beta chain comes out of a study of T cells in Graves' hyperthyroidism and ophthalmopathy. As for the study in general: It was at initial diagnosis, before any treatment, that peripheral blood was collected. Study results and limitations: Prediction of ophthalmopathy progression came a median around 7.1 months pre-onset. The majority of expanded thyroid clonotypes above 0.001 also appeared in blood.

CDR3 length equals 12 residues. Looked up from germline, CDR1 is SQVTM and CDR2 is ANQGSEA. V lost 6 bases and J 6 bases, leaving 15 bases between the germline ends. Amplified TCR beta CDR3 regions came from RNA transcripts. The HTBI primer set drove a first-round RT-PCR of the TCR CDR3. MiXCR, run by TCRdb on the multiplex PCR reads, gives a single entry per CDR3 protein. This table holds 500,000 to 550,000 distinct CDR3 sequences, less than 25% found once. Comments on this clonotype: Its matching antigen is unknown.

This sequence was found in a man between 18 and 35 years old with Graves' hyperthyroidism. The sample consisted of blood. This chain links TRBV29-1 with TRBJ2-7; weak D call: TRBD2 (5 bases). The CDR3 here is CSVDRSSGEQYF. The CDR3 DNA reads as TGCAGCGTCGATCGCTCCAGCGGCGAGCAGTACTTC.